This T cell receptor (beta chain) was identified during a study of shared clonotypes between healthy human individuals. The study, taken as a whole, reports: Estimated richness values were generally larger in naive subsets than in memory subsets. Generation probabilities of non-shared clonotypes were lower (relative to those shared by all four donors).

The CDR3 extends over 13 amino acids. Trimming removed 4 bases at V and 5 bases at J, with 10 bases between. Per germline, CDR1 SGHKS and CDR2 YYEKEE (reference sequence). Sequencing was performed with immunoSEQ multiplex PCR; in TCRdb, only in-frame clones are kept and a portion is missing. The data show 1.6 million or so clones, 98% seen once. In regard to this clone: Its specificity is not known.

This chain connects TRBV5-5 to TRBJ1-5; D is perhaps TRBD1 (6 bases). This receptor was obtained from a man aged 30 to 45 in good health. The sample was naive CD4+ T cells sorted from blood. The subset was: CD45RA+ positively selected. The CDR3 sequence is CASSVAGDQPQHF. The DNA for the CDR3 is TGTGCCAGCAGCGTAGCAGGGGATCAGCCCCAGCATTTT.